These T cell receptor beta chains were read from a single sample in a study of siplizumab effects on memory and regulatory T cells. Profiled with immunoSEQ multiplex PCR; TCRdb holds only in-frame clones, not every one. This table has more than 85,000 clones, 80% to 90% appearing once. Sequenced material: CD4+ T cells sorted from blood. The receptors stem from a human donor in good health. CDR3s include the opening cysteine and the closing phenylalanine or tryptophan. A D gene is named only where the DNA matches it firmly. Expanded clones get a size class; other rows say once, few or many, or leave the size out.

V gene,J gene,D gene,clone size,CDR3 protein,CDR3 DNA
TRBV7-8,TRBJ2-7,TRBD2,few,CASSLDPGLVYEQYF,TGTGCCAGCAGCTTAGATCCGGGACTAGTCTACGAGCAGTACTTC
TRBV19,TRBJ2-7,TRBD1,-,CASTGDRRYEQYF,TGTGCCAGTACCGGGGACAGGCGGTACGAGCAGTACTTC
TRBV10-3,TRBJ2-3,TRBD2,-,CAIGPSGLSLATDTQYF,TGTGCCATCGGGCCTAGCGGGTTAAGTTTGGCGACAGATACGCAGTATTTT
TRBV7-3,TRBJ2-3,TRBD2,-,CASSLSSGMVNTQYF,TGTGCCAGCAGCTTATCCAGCGGGATGGTAAATACGCAGTATTTT
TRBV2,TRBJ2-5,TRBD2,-,CASGLAGGLWETQYF,TGTGCCAGCGGTCTAGCGGGAGGGTTATGGGAGACCCAGTACTTC
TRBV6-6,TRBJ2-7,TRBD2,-,CASSPSGSSYEQYF,TGTGCCAGCAGCCCAAGCGGGAGTAGCTACGAGCAGTACTTC
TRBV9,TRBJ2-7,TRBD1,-,CASSPGGSSTLYEQYF,TGTGCCAGCAGCCCAGGGGGTAGCAGCACACTCTACGAGCAGTACTTC
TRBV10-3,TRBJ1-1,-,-,CAISESKGATEAFF,TGTGCCATCAGTGAGTCGAAGGGAGCCACTGAAGCTTTCTTT
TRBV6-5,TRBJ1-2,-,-,CASSYQSPPNYGYTF,TGTGCCAGCAGTTACCAGTCCCCTCCTAACTATGGCTACACCTTC
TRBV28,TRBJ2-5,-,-,CASPPRPKETQYF,TGTGCCAGCCCCCCGCGACCAAAAGAGACCCAGTACTTC
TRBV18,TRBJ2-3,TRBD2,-,CASSPTSGYTDTQYF,TGTGCCAGCTCACCGACTAGCGGTTACACAGATACGCAGTATTTT
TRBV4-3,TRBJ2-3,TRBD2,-,CASSQGTSGETDTQYF,TGCGCCAGCAGCCAAGGGACTAGCGGAGAAACAGATACGCAGTATTTT
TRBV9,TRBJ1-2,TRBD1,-,CASSPQGQGNYGYTF,TGTGCCAGCAGCCCCCAAGGACAGGGAAACTATGGCTACACCTTC
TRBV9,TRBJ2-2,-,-,CASSVGTVLSGELFF,TGTGCCAGCAGCGTAGGTACAGTCTTATCCGGGGAGCTGTTTTTT
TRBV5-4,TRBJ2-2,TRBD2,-,CRYSSGRTGELFF,TGCCGCTACTCTAGCGGGAGGACCGGGGAGCTGTTTTTT
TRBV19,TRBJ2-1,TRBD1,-,CASSTLARQGRNEQFF,TGTGCCAGTAGTACCTTGGCGAGACAGGGGCGGAATGAGCAGTTCTTC
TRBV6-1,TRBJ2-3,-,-,CASSLEGTDTQYF,TGTGCCAGCAGTCTCGAGGGCACAGATACGCAGTATTTT
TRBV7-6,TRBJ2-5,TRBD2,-,CASSPIPTSGRGETQYF,TGTGCCAGCAGCCCAATACCGACTAGCGGGAGGGGCGAGACCCAGTACTTC
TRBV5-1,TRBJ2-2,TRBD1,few,CASSSGQPTGELFF,TGCGCCAGCAGCTCGGGACAGCCCACCGGGGAGCTGTTTTTT
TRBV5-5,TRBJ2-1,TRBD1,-,CASSQDRAQLSDEQFF,TGTGCCAGCAGCCAGGACAGGGCCCAGCTAAGCGATGAGCAGTTCTTC
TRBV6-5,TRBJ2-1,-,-,CASSYTAIYNEQFF,TGTGCCAGCAGTTACACCGCTATCTACAATGAGCAGTTCTTC
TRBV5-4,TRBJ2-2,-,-,CASRDSTNTGELFF,TGTGCCAGCAGGGACAGTACGAACACCGGGGAGCTGTTTTTT
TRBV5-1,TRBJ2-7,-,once,CASSLRLARSSYEQYF,TGCGCCAGCAGCTTGCGTCTAGCAAGAAGCTCCTACGAGCAGTACTTC
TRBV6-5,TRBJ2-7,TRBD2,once,CASSFRTSGVYEQYF,TGTGCCAGCAGTTTCAGGACTAGCGGGGTCTACGAGCAGTACTTC
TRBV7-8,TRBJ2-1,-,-,CASSLGAGYSYNEQFF,TGTGCCAGCAGCTTAGGGGCGGGATACTCCTACAATGAGCAGTTCTTC
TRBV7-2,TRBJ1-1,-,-,CASRGNGNTEAFF,TGTGCCAGCAGAGGGAATGGGAACACTGAAGCTTTCTTT
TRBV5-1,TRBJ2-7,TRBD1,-,CASSSGTGLLEQYF,TGCGCCAGCAGCTCCGGGACAGGCCTCCTCGAGCAGTACTTC
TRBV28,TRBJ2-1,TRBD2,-,CASSVGRENEQFF,TGTGCCAGCAGCGTGGGGCGGGAGAATGAGCAGTTCTTC
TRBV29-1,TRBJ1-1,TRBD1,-,CSVDRGRGTEAFF,TGCAGCGTGGACAGGGGGAGAGGCACTGAAGCTTTCTTT
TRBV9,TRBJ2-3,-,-,CASSVDRGMDTQYF,TGTGCCAGCAGCGTAGATCGGGGGATGGATACGCAGTATTTT
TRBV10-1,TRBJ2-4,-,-,CASSESRLIAKNIQYF,TGCGCCAGCAGTGAGTCTCGGCTGATAGCCAAAAACATTCAGTACTTC
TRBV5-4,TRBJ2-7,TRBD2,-,CASRRTGLAGAKIIYEQYF,TGTGCCAGCAGAAGAACGGGACTAGCGGGAGCGAAGATCATCTACGAGCAGTACTTC
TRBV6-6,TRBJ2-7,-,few,CASSYSSYEQYF,TGTGCCAGCAGTTACTCGTCCTACGAGCAGTACTTC
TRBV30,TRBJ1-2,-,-,CAWTSAASIYTF,TGTGCCTGGACATCGGCCGCCTCCATCTACACCTTC
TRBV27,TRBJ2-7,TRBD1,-,CASSYRQGTYEQYF,TGTGCCAGCAGTTACCGACAGGGCACCTACGAGCAGTACTTC
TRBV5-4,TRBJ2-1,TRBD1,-,CASSEGTGGYNEQFF,TGTGCCAGCAGCGAAGGGACAGGGGGGTACAATGAGCAGTTCTTC
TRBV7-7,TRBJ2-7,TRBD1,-,CASSPRPGQGEYEQYF,TGTGCTAGCAGCCCTCGGCCGGGACAGGGTGAATACGAGCAGTACTTC
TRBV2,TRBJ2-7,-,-,CASRRTDPSYEQYF,TGTGCCAGCAGACGGACAGACCCATCCTACGAGCAGTACTTC
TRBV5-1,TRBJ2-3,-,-,CASSFGAGTFTDTQYF,TGCGCCAGCAGCTTTGGGGCGGGCACGTTCACAGATACGCAGTATTTT
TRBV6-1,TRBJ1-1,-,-,CASILGQLNTEAFF,-
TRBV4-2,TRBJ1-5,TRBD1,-,CASSPIPGQGDSNQPQHF,TGTGCCAGCAGCCCCATTCCGGGACAGGGAGACAGCAATCAGCCCCAGCATTTT